A single sample is the source of the 28 T cell receptor beta chains below, sequenced in a study of OX40 agonist ivuxolimab in advanced cancers. Receptor amplification or capture employed the immunoSEQ multiplex PCR assay. TCRdb re-hosts the immuneACCESS table, in-frame sequences only. Its copies lack some clones; in the studies checked, an unresolved V gene accounts for under half of them, and the cause for the rest is not known. The sample yields some 100,000 clones; over 75% were counted once. The ten largest account for more than 0.25% of the sample. The sample consisted of CD4+ or CD8+ T cells sorted from blood, taken in a trial of the OX40 agonist ivuxolimab. These receptors originate from an adult with an advanced solid tumor such as melanoma, head and neck, liver or kidney cancer.

The V gene is TRBV7-2, the J gene TRBJ2-7; D remains unclear. From germline, CDR1 is SGHTA and CDR2 FQGNSA. Trimming took 5 bases from V and 0 from J, leaving 8 bases between them. The CDR3 has 13 residues. In DNA form, the CDR3 reads TGTGCCAGCAGCCCCCTTGTCTCCTACGAGCAGTACTTC. The encoded protein is CASSPLVSYEQYF. Full variable domain (rest looked up from reference TRBV7-2 and TRBJ2-7): GAGVSQSPSNKVTEKGKDVELRCDPISGHTALYWYRQSLGQGLEFLIYFQGNSAPDKSGLPSDRFSAERTGGSVSTLTIQRTQQEDSAVYLCASSPLVSYEQYFGPGTRLTVT.

The CDR3 sequence is CASRGLAGAAGELFF. CDR3 DNA: TGTGCCAGCAGAGGACTAGCGGGAGCAGCCGGGGAGCTGTTTTTT. This chain connects TRBV28 to TRBJ2-2; 13 nucleotides agree with TRBD2. CDR3 size: 15 residues. CDR1 MDHEN and CDR2 SYDVKM come from the germline V gene. V dropped 6 bases and J dropped 6; count of bases not matched to a gene: 4.

The rearrangement uses TRBV10-2 and TRBJ2-3; 9 bases match TRBD2. This CDR3 comprises 14 residues. The germline V gene encodes CDR1 WSHSY and CDR2 SAAADI. Trimming at V came to 7 bases and at J to 4 bases, leaving 6 bases not matched to a gene. The CDR3 coding sequence is TGCGCCAGCAATATAGCGGGAGATGCAGATACGCAGTATTTT. Its protein product is CASNIAGDADTQYF.

The chain links TRBV5-4 to TRBJ2-3, with a weak D call TRBD2 (7 bases). This CDR3 region has 16 residues. V was trimmed by 3 bases and J by 5 bases, leaving 19 bases between them. CDR1 is SGHNT, CDR2 YYREEE, per germline (reference sequence). The CDR3 is CASSSPGGPWEDTQYF. DNA of the CDR3: TGTGCCAGCAGCTCTCCCGGGGGGCCGTGGGAAGATACGCAGTATTTT.

A few counts support this clone. V usage is TRBV7-2 and J usage is TRBJ2-3; 11 nucleotides line up with TRBD2. With 5 bases clipped from V and 6 bases from J, the junction kept 13 bases outside the gene matches. Germline V CDR1 and CDR2: SGHTA, FQGNSA. CDR3 length equals 17 residues. The CDR3 DNA reads as TGTGCCAGCAGCCCGCAAGCTAGCGGGAGGCCCCAGGATACGCAGTATTTT. Translated, it gives CASSPQASGRPQDTQYF.

The chain recombines TRBV28 with TRBJ2-5; 14 nucleotides agree with TRBD2. V shed 5 bases and J 6 bases; nucleotides not matched to a gene: 5. Germline V gene lookup returns CDR1 MDHEN and CDR2 SYDVKM. This CDR3 is built from 15 residues. CDR3 sequence reads: CASSLRTSGRKTQYF. The CDR3 DNA is TGTGCCAGCAGTCTCCGGACTAGCGGGAGGAAGACCCAGTACTTC.

The chain employs TRBV16 and TRBJ1-5; the D is unclear. The CDR3 totals 14 residues. With 0 bases removed from V and 1 base from J, the gap between germline ends came to 4 bases. Germline lookup yields CDR1 KGHSY and CDR2 FQNENV. CDR3 loop: CASSQSNSNQPQHF. CDR3 sequence (DNA): TGTGCCAGCAGCCAATCCAACAGCAATCAGCCCCAGCATTTT.

The CDR3 DNA is TGTGCCAGCAGCCTCCTCAGCGGTGAAAAACTGTTTTTT. The encoded protein is CASSLLSGEKLFF. The chain uses TRBV6-1 and TRBJ1-4; D unresolved. CDR3 length equals 13 residues. The V and J ends lost 6 bases and 7 bases respectively, with 12 bases between them. Germline V gene data show CDR1 as MNHNS and CDR2 as SASEGT.

This chain joins TRBV2 and TRBJ2-7, with no clear D. V lost 7 bases and J 7 bases, leaving 14 bases between the germline ends. CDR1 and CDR2 (germline): SNHLY, FYNNEI. The CDR3 totals 12 residues. The CDR3 sequence is CASTPLIGEQYF. The CDR3 DNA reads as TGTGCCAGCACCCCCCTAATTGGAGAGCAGTACTTC.

The V and J genes are TRBV4-2 and TRBJ2-3; unclear D gene. CDR1 and CDR2 (germline): LGHNA, YNFKEQ. V was pared by 1 base and J by 9 bases, with 8 bases between. This CDR3 has 12 amino acids. The chain's CDR3 is CASSQASGTQYF. DNA of the CDR3: TGTGCCAGCAGCCAAGCCTCCGGAACGCAGTATTTT.

The chain employs TRBV20-1 and TRBJ2-7; D ambiguous. CDR3 length: 11 residues. Trimming took 3 bases from V and 7 from J, leaving 10 bases between them. Germline V gene sequence: CDR1 DFQATT, CDR2 SNEGSKA (reference sequence). The CDR3 here is CSASKGREQYF. Here the CDR3 DNA reads TGCAGTGCTAGTAAGGGTCGGGAGCAGTACTTC.

This clone is a singleton in its sample. The chain employs TRBV11-3 and TRBJ1-5, with D perhaps matching TRBD1 (6 bases). The V end was cut by 5 bases, the J end by 2 bases, with 13 bases between. The CDR3 runs 15 residues. CDR1 SGHNT and CDR2 YENEEA come from the germline V gene. The CDR3 bases are TGTGCCAGCAGCCAGTCAGGGGAATGCAATCAGCCCCAGCATTTT. Residues: CASSQSGECNQPQHF.

The CDR3: CASTGPRREKLFF. The CDR3, as DNA: TGTGCCAGTACGGGTCCCCGAAGGGAAAAACTGTTTTTT. This chain joins TRBV19 and TRBJ1-4; no firm D call. Trimming cost V 7 bases and J 8 bases, with 14 bases left between them. The germline V gene encodes CDR1 LNHDA and CDR2 SQIVND (reference sequence). The CDR3 spans 13 residues.

The V gene is TRBV14, the J gene TRBJ2-1; 9 nucleotides match TRBD1. There are 15 residues in the CDR3. After removal of 4 bases from V and 9 bases from J, the junction contained 10 bases not matched to a gene. Germline-derived CDR1 and CDR2 are SGHDN and FVKESK. The CDR3 is CASSPPGTGIGEQFF. CDR3 sequence (DNA): TGTGCCAGCAGCCCTCCCGGGACAGGGATCGGTGAGCAGTTCTTC.

The chain employs TRBV7-9 and TRBJ1-1; D gene ambiguous. Trimming stripped 3 bases from V and 3 bases from J, with 11 bases between. Germline V gives CDR1 SEHNR, CDR2 FQNEAQ (reference sequence). This CDR3 is built from 14 residues. The DNA for the CDR3 is TGTGCCAGCAGCTTCGAACTGGGTTACACTGAAGCTTTCTTT. Protein product: CASSFELGYTEAFF.

J is TRBJ2-7 and V is TRBV7-6; 9 bases fit TRBD1. This CDR3 has 13 residues. With 5 bases clipped from V and 8 bases from J, the junction kept 7 bases outside the gene matches. Per germline, CDR1 SGHVS and CDR2 FNYEAQ. CDR3 nucleotide sequence: TGTGCCAGCAGCCCCGGGACAGGGTATAAGCAGTACTTC. Its protein is CASSPGTGYKQYF.

This chain links TRBV6-6 with TRBJ2-7; possibly TRBD2 for D (6 bases). This CDR3 comprises 14 residues. V lost 4 bases and J lost 7, with 17 bases in between. The V gene's germline CDR1 is MNHNY and CDR2 SVGAGI (reference sequence). CDR3 loop: CASSSSGTPHEQYF. DNA of the CDR3: TGTGCCAGCAGTTCCTCCGGGACTCCCCATGAGCAGTACTTC.

The V gene is TRBV6-6, the J gene TRBJ1-4; D might be TRBD1 (5 bases). V was pared by 6 bases and J by 6 bases, with 17 bases between. The CDR3 is 15 residues long. Germline values: CDR1 MNHNY, CDR2 SVGAGI (reference sequence). The CDR3 DNA reads TGTGCCAGCAGCCTCGGGGGGGGTTGGGATGAAAAACTGTTTTTT. Translation gives CASSLGGGWDEKLFF.

The chain uses TRBV19 and TRBJ1-1; TRBD1 is a possible D gene (5 bases). Per germline, CDR1 LNHDA and CDR2 SQIVND (reference sequence). The CDR3 is made up of 13 amino acids. V lost 4 bases and J lost 1, with 7 bases in between. CDR3 sequence reads: CASSTTGNTEAFF. The CDR3 DNA reads as TGTGCCAGTAGTACCACAGGGAACACTGAAGCTTTCTTT.

This clone has a single count. The V call is TRBV5-6, the J call TRBJ2-4; a possible D gene is TRBD1 (6 bases). Trimming left V 5 bases short and J 3 bases short, with 12 bases between. This CDR3 is built from 14 residues. Looked up from germline, CDR1 is SGHDT and CDR2 is YYEEEE. This CDR3 is CASSPRGGKNIQYF. The DNA of the CDR3 is TGTGCCAGCAGTCCCAGGGGTGGCAAAAACATTCAGTACTTC.

This clone has more than one count but fewer than ten. The V call is TRBV19, the J call TRBJ2-7, with D maybe TRBD2 (5 bases). Germline values: CDR1 LNHDA, CDR2 SQIVND (reference sequence). This CDR3 has 14 residues. V was pared by 10 bases and J by 0 bases, with 16 bases between. The CDR3 region is CATSLGGLSYEQYF. CDR3 coding DNA: TGTGCCACCTCCCTCGGCGGGCTCTCCTACGAGCAGTACTTC.

This rearrangement joins TRBV28 to TRBJ2-5, with 12 nucleotides matching TRBD1. Germline values: CDR1 MDHEN, CDR2 SYDVKM. The CDR3 contains 14 residues. Unmatched junction bases numbered 9, after V lost 5 bases and J lost 11 bases. CDR3 coding DNA: TGTGCCAGCAGTAGGGACAGGGGGCTAGGTGAGCAGTACTTC. As protein: CASSRDRGLGEQYF. Using reference TRBV28 and TRBJ2-5 for the parts outside the CDR3, the full variable domain is DVKVTQSSRYLVKRTGEKVFLECVQDMDHENMFWYRQDPGLGLRLIYFSYDVKMKEKGDIPEGYSVSREKKERFSLILESASTNQTSMYLCASSRDRGLGEQYFGPGTRLLVL.

The chain uses TRBV7-3 and TRBJ2-5, with 14 positions matching TRBD2. After removal of 1 base from V and 5 bases from J, the junction contained 6 bases not matched to a gene. The germline V gene has CDR1 SGHTA and CDR2 FQGTGA. The CDR3 runs to 17 residues. CDR3 bases: TGTGCCAGCAGCTTAATCCCGGGACTAGCGGGAGTTGAGACCCAGTACTTC. It codes for CASSLIPGLAGVETQYF.

The rearrangement uses TRBV6-1 and TRBJ2-3, with unresolved D. The CDR3 spans 13 residues. Trimming took off 6 bases at V and 1 base at J, with 8 bases between the two ends. Per germline, CDR1 MNHNS and CDR2 SASEGT. CDR3 sequence (DNA): TGTGCCAGCAGCCAGGTCCGCACAGATACGCAGTATTTT. Encoded protein: CASSQVRTDTQYF.

The gene calls are TRBV14 and TRBJ2-5, with 14 bases matching TRBD2. Unmatched junction bases numbered 5, after V lost 4 bases and J lost 4 bases. Germline CDR1 and CDR2: SGHDN and FVKESK. CDR3 length: 16 amino acids. CDR3: CASSPPGLAGVETQYF. CDR3 DNA: TGTGCCAGCAGCCCCCCGGGACTAGCGGGAGTAGAGACCCAGTACTTC. The whole variable domain, remainder taken from reference TRBV14 and TRBJ2-5, is EAGVTQFPSHSVIEKGQTVTLRCDPISGHDNLYWYRRVMGKEIKFLLHFVKESKQDESGMPNNRFLAERTGGTYSTLKVQPAELEDSGVYFCASSPPGLAGVETQYFGPGTRLLVL.

DNA for the CDR3: TGTGCCAGCAGTTACTCGAGACCAGGGCCGGCCGGGGAGCTGTTTTTT. Protein sequence: CASSYSRPGPAGELFF. The chain is built from TRBV6-6 and TRBJ2-2; tentatively, D is TRBD1 (5 bases). The CDR3 consists of 16 residues. Germline loops: CDR1 MNHNY, CDR2 SVGAGI (reference sequence). V dropped 0 bases and J dropped 6 bases, with 14 bases sitting between them.

The chain recombines TRBV20-1 with TRBJ1-1; D gene ambiguous. The V and J ends lost 1 base and 7 bases respectively, with 7 bases between them. The length of the CDR3 is 11 residues. CDR1 and CDR2 from the germline V gene are DFQATT and SNEGSKA (reference sequence). CDR3 in DNA: TGCAGTGCTAGAGCGGTCAGTGAAGCTTTCTTT. It translates to CSARAVSEAFF.

The V gene is TRBV28, the J gene TRBJ2-7; D is uncertain. Germline-derived CDR1 and CDR2 are MDHEN and SYDVKM. This CDR3 has 12 amino acids. The V gene lost 6 bases and the J gene lost 6 bases, with 12 bases spanning the gap. The CDR3 spells CASSQGRGEQYF. Here the CDR3 DNA reads TGTGCCAGCAGCCAAGGACGAGGCGAGCAGTACTTC.